The entry that follows covers one T cell receptor (beta chain) sequence. The antigen remains unidentified. CDR3 length: 15 residues. With 10 bases clipped from V and 2 bases from J, the junction kept 11 bases outside the gene matches. Germline CDR1 and CDR2: MDHEN and SYDVKM. The data were obtained in a study of T cell repertoires in cytomegalovirus infection. TCRdb itself ran the reads through MiXCR, one entry per CDR3 protein. The sample includes approximately 350,000 distinct CDR3 sequences, roughly 34% of them seen just once. The sequenced sample was cultured PBMCs, obtained from culture after CMV antigen stimulation. The TCR originated in a human donor in good health (CMV status not recorded). Some clones in this sample may be carry-over from other donors' samples. The J gene is TRBJ2-4, the V gene TRBV28, with 7 bases identical to TRBD2. The CDR3 loop is CATTGLSGSKNIQYF. DNA for the CDR3: TGTGCCACCACGGGGCTTAGCGGGTCCAAAAACATTCAGTACTTC.